The 14 T cell receptor beta chains given below trace back to one sample, sequenced in a study of Ad26.COV2.S vaccination and SARS-CoV-2 variants. Regarding treatment: around 19 received Ad26.COV2.S at low or high dose, single or two shots; roughly 5 received placebo; per-sample allocation not given. Samples were taken on day 63 after the first vaccine or placebo injection. Here immunoSEQ multiplex PCR was the method, and the copy in TCRdb shows in-frame clones only, minus some. The sample consists of about 350,000 clones, 88% of them appearing once. The sample was peripheral blood, taken in a trial of Ad26.COV2.S vaccine versus placebo. The receptors originated from a person aged 18-60 years who received the Ad26.COV2.S COVID-19 vaccine or a placebo.

The V and J genes are TRBV7-9 and TRBJ2-1, with D possibly being TRBD1 or TRBD2 (5 bases each). V lost 1 base, J lost 4 bases, and 11 bases lay in between. Germline CDR1 and CDR2: SEHNR and FQNEAQ (reference sequence). The CDR3 length is 15 residues. The CDR3 nucleotides read TGTGCCAGCAGCTTAGACGGGGCCGCGTACAATGAGCAGTTCTTC. This sequence encodes CASSLDGAAYNEQFF.

The CDR3 reads CASSQGRSGGTQYF. As DNA, the CDR3 is TGTGCCAGCAGCCAAGGGCGCTCGGGGGGGACCCAGTACTTC. This chain links TRBV3-1 (or the pseudogene TRBV3-2) with TRBJ2-5; 7 bases agree with TRBD2. V shed 1 base, J shed 7 bases, and the junction held 6 bases outside the gene matches. Germline CDR1 and CDR2: LGHDT and YNNKEL (reference sequence). The CDR3 is 14 residues long.

The V call is TRBV7-8, the J call TRBJ1-1, with 7 bases fitting TRBD1. In germline, CDR1 is SGHVS, CDR2 FQNEAQ. This CDR3 spans 15 amino acids. The V and J ends lost 5 bases and 4 bases, in that order; junction bases with no gene match: 10. The CDR3 loop reads CASSPQIGDSTEAFF. CDR3 bases: TGTGCCAGCAGCCCCCAGATTGGGGACAGCACTGAAGCTTTCTTT. Together with reference TRBV7-8 and TRBJ1-1, the CDR3 gives the full variable domain: GAGVSQSPRYKVAKRGQDVALRCDPISGHVSLFWYQQALGQGPEFLTYFQNEAQLDKSGLPSDRFFAERPEGSVSTLKIQRTQQEDSAVYLCASSPQIGDSTEAFFGQGTRLTVV.

The rearrangement joins TRBV4-3 to TRBJ1-1, with D possibly matching TRBD1 (5 bases). CDR1 and CDR2 from the germline V gene are LGHNA and YSLEER. The V end was cut by 5 bases, the J end by 3 bases, with 13 bases between. CDR3 length: 14 residues. The CDR3, as DNA: TGCGCCAGCAGCTTACAAAGGGGCTACACTGAAGCTTTCTTT. It specifies CASSLQRGYTEAFF.

This sequence joins TRBV10-3 and TRBJ2-3; possible D gene TRBD2, 5 bases. The CDR3 spans 13 residues. V lost 9 bases to trimming and J lost 6 bases, with 16 bases between them. The germline V gene has CDR1 ENHRY and CDR2 SYGVKD. The CDR3 DNA follows: TGTGCCATGAGGCTTCGGGATGAGGATACGCAGTATTTT. Its protein is CAMRLRDEDTQYF.

The J gene is TRBJ2-3, the V gene TRBV5-6; D not resolved. Trimming took off 0 bases at V and 4 bases at J, with 6 bases between the two ends. CDR3 length: 13 residues. CDR1 is SGHDT, CDR2 YYEEEE, per germline. CDR3 amino acids: CASSLGGSDTQYF. DNA for the CDR3: TGTGCCAGCAGCTTGGGGGGTTCAGATACGCAGTATTTT.

This CDR3 reads CAWSERYTEAFF. CDR3 DNA sequence: TGTGCCTGGAGTGAACGGTACACTGAAGCTTTCTTT. The chain links TRBV30 to TRBJ1-1; D is ambiguous. CDR3 size: 12 residues. V was pared by 1 base and J by 3 bases, with 6 bases between. Germline CDR1 GTSNPN, CDR2 SVGIG (reference sequence).

This sequence joins TRBV4-2 and TRBJ1-1; D unclear. This CDR3 is 14 amino acids long. V was pared by 0 bases and J by 3 bases, with 8 bases between. Germline V CDR1 and CDR2: LGHNA, YNFKEQ. DNA for the CDR3: TGTGCCAGCAGCCAAGATAGCAAGGACACTGAAGCTTTCTTT. This sequence encodes CASSQDSKDTEAFF.

This clone was seen more than once but under ten times. This chain joins TRBV6-5 and TRBJ2-7, with a weak D call TRBD2 (6 bases). Trimming removed 2 bases at V and 5 bases at J, with 13 bases between. Germline assignment: CDR1 MNHEY and CDR2 SVGAGI. This CDR3 contains 14 residues. In DNA form, the CDR3 reads TGTGCCAGCAGTTACCGGCGGGATAGGAACGAGCAGTACTTC. Amino acids: CASSYRRDRNEQYF.

This chain joins TRBV19 and TRBJ2-1, with 7 bases that match TRBD1. The CDR3 is 15 residues long. Germline V gene data show CDR1 as LNHDA and CDR2 as SQIVND (reference sequence). Losses at the gene ends were 10 bases for V and 0 bases for J; bases not matched to a gene: 9. CDR3 amino acids: CATERTGISYNEQFF. The CDR3 nucleotides are TGTGCCACCGAACGGACAGGAATCTCCTACAATGAGCAGTTCTTC.

This clone showed up just a few times. The chain links TRBV7-9 to TRBJ1-1, with D possibly being TRBD1 (5 bases). V was cut by 0 bases and J by 1 base, with 15 bases left in between. The CDR3 loop spans 17 amino acids. CDR1 and CDR2 from the germline V gene are SEHNR and FQNEAQ (reference sequence). The CDR3 here is CASSLASGTGGNTEAFF. The DNA of the CDR3 is TGTGCCAGCAGCTTAGCTTCGGGGACTGGAGGGAACACTGAAGCTTTCTTT. The full variable domain, its missing parts supplied by reference TRBV7-9 and TRBJ1-1, is DTGVSQNPRHKITKRGQNVTFRCDPISEHNRLYWYRQTLGQGPEFLTYFQNEAQLEKSRLLSDRFSAERPKGSFSTLEIQRTEQGDSAMYLCASSLASGTGGNTEAFFGQGTRLTVV.

This clone was recorded many times. The chain is built from TRBV7-2 and TRBJ2-7; 7 nucleotides match TRBD1. Germline CDR1 and CDR2: SGHTA and FQGNSA. The CDR3 runs 13 residues. J gave up 6 bases and V 6 bases, and 8 bases lay outside the gene matches. The CDR3 DNA reads TGTGCCAGCAGTTTATACGGGACAGTCGAGCAGTACTTC. Residues: CASSLYGTVEQYF.

This clone was recorded once. The chain employs TRBV7-2 and TRBJ1-5; D perhaps matches TRBD1 (6 bases). The CDR3 covers 13 residues. V dropped 4 bases and J dropped 7 bases, with 11 bases sitting between them. The germline gives CDR1 SGHTA, CDR2 FQGNSA. The chain's CDR3 is CASSYTGRQPQHF. The CDR3 nucleotides read TGTGCCAGCAGCTATACAGGGCGGCAGCCCCAGCATTTT.

This rearrangement joins TRBV6-5 to TRBJ2-5; 10 bases are shared with TRBD1. This CDR3 is 15 amino acids long. The trim removed 1 base at V and 3 bases at J, leaving 2 bases unmatched. CDR1 MNHEY and CDR2 SVGAGI come from the germline V gene. The CDR3 DNA sequence: TGTGCCAGCAGTTACTTTGGGACAGGGGAAGAGACCCAGTACTTC. Translation: CASSYFGTGEETQYF.